The T cell receptor (beta chain) described here comes from a study of glioma-infiltrating T cells. Study information: About one million peripheral T cells were targeted at about 4- to 11-fold coverage. Study results and limitations: Patients with low tissue-blood divergence carried a signature set of shared blood CDR3 motifs. Above-expected tissue-blood divergence occurred in all gliomas, most in low-grade ones.

TCR alpha and beta CDR3 regions were amplified from RNA using iRepertoire nested multiplex PCR. For one-step reverse transcription and amplification, about 85-400 ng of tissue mRNA or PBMC total RNA was used. One entry per CDR3 protein results from TCRdb running MiXCR on the multiplex PCR reads. The table lists more than 300,000 distinct CDR3 sequences, roughly 41% of them singletons. CDR3 length: 15 amino acids. The ends were cut back, 0 bases at V and 4 bases at J, with 10 bases in the middle. Germline V gene sequence: CDR1 MGHRA, CDR2 YSYEKL. As for this clonotype: The antigen is undetermined. No conserved phenylalanine or tryptophan is present at the end of the CDR3, so a read error is the likely explanation.

Sequences were obtained from glioma tissue, nonneoplastic brain tissue, or PBMCs (not recorded which). The rearrangement links TRBV4-1 to TRBJ1-5, with unresolved D. The receptor's source is a human donor with low-grade glioma or glioblastoma, undergoing nonglioma brain surgery, or in good health (not recorded which). The CDR3 DNA follows: TGCGCCAGCAGCCAAGATCTCTCGGGAAATCAGCCCCAGCATTTA. Translated, it gives CASSQDLSGNQPQHL.